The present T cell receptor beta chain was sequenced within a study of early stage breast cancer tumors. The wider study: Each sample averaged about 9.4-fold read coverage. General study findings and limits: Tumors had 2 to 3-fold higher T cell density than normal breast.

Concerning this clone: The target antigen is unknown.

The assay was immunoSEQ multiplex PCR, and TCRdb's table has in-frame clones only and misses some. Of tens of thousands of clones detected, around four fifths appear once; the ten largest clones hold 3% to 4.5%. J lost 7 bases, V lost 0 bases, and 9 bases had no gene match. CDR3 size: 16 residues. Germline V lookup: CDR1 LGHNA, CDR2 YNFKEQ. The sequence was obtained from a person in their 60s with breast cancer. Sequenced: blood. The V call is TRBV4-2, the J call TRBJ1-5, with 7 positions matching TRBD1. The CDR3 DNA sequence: TGTGCCAGCAGCCAAGATGGGGACAGCTGGAAACAGCCCCAGCATTTT. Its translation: CASSQDGDSWKQPQHF.